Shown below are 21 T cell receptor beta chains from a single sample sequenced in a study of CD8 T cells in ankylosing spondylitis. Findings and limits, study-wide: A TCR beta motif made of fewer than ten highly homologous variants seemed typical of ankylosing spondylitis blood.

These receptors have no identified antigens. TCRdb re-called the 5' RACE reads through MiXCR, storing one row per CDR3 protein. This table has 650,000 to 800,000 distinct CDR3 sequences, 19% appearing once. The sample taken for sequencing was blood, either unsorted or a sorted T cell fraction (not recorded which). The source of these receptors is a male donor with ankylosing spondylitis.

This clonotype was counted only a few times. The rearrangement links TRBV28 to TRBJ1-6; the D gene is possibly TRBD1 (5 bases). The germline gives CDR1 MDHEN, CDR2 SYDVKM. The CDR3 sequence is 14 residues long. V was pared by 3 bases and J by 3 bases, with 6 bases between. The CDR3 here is CASSFTGYNSPLHF. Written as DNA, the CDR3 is TGTGCCAGCAGTTTTACAGGCTATAATTCACCCCTCCACTTT.

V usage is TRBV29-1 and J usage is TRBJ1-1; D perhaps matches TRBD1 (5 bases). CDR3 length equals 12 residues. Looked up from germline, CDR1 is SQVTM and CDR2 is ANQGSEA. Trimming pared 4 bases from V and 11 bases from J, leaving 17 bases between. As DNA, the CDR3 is TGCAGCGTTGTCAGGGTAGAGGTGCAGGCTTTCTTT. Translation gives CSVVRVEVQAFF. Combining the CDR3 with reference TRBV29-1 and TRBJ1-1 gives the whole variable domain SAVISQKPSRDICQRGTSLTIQCQVDSQVTMMFWYRQQPGQSLTLIATANQGSEATYESGFVIDKFPISRPNLTFSTLTVSNMSPEDSSIYLCSVVRVEVQAFFGQGTRLTVV.

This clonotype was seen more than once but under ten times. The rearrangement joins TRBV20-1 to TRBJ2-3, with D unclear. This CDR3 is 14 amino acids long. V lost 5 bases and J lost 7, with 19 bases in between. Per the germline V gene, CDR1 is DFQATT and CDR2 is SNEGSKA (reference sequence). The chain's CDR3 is CSAPSLYSQNTQYF. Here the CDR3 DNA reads TGCAGTGCTCCATCACTTTACTCACAAAATACGCAGTATTTT.

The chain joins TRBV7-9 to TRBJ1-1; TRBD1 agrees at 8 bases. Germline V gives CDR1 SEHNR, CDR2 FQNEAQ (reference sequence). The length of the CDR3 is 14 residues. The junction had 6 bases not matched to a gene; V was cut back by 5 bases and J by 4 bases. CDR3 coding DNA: TGTGCCAGCAGCGACTCAACAGGGGGCACTGAAGCTTTCTTT. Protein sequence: CASSDSTGGTEAFF.

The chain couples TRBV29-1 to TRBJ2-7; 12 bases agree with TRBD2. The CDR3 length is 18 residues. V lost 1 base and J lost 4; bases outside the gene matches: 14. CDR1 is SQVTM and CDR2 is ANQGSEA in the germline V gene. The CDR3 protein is CSVEGVTSGRSQRYEQYF. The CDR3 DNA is TGCAGCGTTGAAGGAGTTACTAGCGGGAGGTCCCAACGGTACGAGCAGTACTTC.

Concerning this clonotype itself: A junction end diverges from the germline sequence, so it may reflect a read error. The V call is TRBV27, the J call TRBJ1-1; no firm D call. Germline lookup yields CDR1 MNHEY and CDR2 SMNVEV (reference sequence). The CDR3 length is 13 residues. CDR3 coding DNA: TGTGCCATCAGTTTATTTGTGAACACTGAAGCTTTCTTT. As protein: CAISLFVNTEAFF.

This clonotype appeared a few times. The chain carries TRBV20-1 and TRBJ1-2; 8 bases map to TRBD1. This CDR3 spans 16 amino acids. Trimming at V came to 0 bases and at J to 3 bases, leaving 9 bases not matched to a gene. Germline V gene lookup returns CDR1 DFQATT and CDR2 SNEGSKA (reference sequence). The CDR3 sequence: CSARDGRETGDYGYTF. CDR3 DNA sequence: TGCAGTGCTAGAGATGGGCGGGAGACAGGGGACTATGGCTACACCTTC.

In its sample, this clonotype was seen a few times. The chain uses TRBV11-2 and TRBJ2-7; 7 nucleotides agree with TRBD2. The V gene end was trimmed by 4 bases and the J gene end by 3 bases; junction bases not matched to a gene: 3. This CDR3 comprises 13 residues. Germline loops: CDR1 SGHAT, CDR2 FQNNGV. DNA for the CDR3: TGTGCCAGCAGCTCGGGGAGGGGCTACGAGCAGTACTTC. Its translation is CASSSGRGYEQYF.

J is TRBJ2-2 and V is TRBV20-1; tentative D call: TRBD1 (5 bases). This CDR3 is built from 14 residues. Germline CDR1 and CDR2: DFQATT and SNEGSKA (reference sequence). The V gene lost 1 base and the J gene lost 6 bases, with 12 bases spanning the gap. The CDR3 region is CSARAGRVAGELFF. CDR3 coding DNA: TGCAGTGCTAGAGCAGGCAGGGTGGCCGGGGAGCTGTTTTTT.

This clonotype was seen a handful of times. CDR3 amino acids: CASSPRQGDNEQFF. The CDR3 DNA sequence: TGTGCCAGCAGCCCCAGACAGGGGGATAATGAGCAGTTCTTC. The chain has TRBV7-8 and TRBJ2-1; 9 positions agree with TRBD1. Germline CDR1 reads SGHVS; CDR2 reads FQNEAQ. This CDR3 region has 14 residues. With V trimmed by 5 bases and J by 7 bases, 6 bases remained unmatched.

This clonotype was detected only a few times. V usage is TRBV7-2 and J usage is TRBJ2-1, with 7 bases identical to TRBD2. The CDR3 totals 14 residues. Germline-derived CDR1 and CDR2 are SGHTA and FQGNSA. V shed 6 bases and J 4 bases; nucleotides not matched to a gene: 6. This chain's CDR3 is CASRATSSYNEQFF. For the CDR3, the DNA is TGTGCCAGCAGGGCGACTAGCAGTTACAATGAGCAGTTCTTC.

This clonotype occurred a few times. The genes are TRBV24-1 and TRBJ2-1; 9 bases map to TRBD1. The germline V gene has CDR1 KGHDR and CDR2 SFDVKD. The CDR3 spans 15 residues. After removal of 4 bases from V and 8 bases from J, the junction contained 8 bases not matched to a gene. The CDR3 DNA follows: TGTGCCACCAGTGACCCGGGACAGGGACCTCATGAGCAGTTCTTC. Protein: CATSDPGQGPHEQFF.

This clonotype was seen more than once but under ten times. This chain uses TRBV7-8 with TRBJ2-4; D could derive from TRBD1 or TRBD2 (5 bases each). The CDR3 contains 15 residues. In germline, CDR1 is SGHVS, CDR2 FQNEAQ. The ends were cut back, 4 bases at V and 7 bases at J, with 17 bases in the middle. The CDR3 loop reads CASSSVPGPPNIQYF. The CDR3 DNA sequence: TGTGCCAGCAGCTCGGTTCCGGGACCTCCGAACATTCAGTACTTC.

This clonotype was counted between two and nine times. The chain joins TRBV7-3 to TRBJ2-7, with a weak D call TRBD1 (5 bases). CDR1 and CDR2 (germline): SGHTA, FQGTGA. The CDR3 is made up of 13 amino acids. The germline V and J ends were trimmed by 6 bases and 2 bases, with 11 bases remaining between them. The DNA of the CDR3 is TGTGCCAGCAGATCAGGGCTTCCCTACGAGCAGTACTTC. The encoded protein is CASRSGLPYEQYF.

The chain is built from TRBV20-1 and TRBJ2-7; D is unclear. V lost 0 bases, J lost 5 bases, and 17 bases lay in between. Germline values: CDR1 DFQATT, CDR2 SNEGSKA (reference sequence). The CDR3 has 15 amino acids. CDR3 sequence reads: CSARDYGFTWDEQYF. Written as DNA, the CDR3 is TGCAGTGCTAGAGATTACGGATTCACGTGGGACGAGCAGTACTTC.

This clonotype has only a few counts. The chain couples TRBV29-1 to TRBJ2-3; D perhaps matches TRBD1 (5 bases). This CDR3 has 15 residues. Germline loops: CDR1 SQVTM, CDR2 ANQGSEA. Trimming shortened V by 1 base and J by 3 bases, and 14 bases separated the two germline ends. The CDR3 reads CSVEVGARETDTQYF. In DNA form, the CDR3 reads TGCAGCGTTGAAGTAGGCGCCAGGGAAACAGATACGCAGTATTTT.

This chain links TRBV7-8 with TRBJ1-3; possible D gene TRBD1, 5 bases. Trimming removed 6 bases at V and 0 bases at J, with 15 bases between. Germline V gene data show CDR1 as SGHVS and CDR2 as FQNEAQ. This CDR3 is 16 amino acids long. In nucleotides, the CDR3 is TGTGCCAGCAGAGAGGATGGGGGGATCTCTGGAAACACCATATATTTT. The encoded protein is CASREDGGISGNTIYF.

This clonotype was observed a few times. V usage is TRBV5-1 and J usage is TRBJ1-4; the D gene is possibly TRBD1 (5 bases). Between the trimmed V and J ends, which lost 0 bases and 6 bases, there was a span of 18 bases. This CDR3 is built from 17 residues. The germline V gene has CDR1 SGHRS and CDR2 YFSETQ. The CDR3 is CASSLGIRDLADEKLFF. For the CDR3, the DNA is TGCGCCAGCAGCTTGGGGATCCGGGACCTGGCGGATGAAAAACTGTTTTTT.

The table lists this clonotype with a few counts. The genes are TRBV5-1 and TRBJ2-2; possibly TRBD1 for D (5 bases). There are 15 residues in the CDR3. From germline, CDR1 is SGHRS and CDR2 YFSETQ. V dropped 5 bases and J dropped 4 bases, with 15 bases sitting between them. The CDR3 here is CASSSGYQATGELFF. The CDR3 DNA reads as TGCGCCAGCAGTTCAGGGTACCAGGCCACCGGGGAGCTGTTTTTT.

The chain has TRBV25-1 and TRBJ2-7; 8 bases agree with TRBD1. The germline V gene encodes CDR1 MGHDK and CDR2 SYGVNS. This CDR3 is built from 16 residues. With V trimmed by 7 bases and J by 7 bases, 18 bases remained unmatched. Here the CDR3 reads CASTPGQGASGREQYF. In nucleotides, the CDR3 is TGTGCCAGCACCCCAGGGCAGGGGGCTTCGGGAAGGGAGCAGTACTTC.

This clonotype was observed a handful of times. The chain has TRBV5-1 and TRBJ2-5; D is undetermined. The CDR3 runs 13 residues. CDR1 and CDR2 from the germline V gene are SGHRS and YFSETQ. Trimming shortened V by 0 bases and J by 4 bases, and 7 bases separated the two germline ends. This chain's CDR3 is CASSLAPGETQYF. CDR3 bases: TGCGCCAGCAGCTTGGCTCCCGGAGAGACCCAGTACTTC.